The entry below gives a single TCR beta chain sequence along with its context. This record belongs to a study of cytomegalovirus exposure and HLA in healthy donors. The PCR used 60 Vbeta and 13 Jbeta primers. Here immunoSEQ multiplex PCR was the method, and the copy in TCRdb shows in-frame clones only, minus some. The profile covers 150,000 to 200,000 clones, with 77% appearing a single time and roughly 1.4% taken by the ten largest. Germline-derived CDR1 and CDR2 are MNHNS and SASEGT. The ends lost 1 base at V and 7 bases at J; junction bases unmatched: 1. This CDR3 has 12 residues. The rearrangement joins TRBV6-1 to TRBJ2-7; TRBD2 aligns across 7 bases. Sequenced: PBMCs. The sequence derives from a woman aged 25-40 years in good health and CMV-seropositive. CDR3: CASSEGGGEQYF. CDR3 in DNA: TGTGCCAGCAGTGAAGGGGGGGGAGAGCAGTACTTC.